This T cell receptor beta chain came from a study of blood T cell repertoires in COVID-19. Turning to the study itself: Some COVID-19 samples were acute and others convalescent; all came from the United States, Italy and Spain. Nucleic acid was either cDNA or gDNA, and it came from T cells, B-cell-depleted T cells, or PBMCs.

Germline V lookup: CDR1 SGDLS, CDR2 YYNGEE. V lost 1 base and J lost 6, with 10 bases in between. This CDR3 is 14 amino acids long. Produced via immunoSEQ multiplex PCR; TCRdb's table is partial and in-frame only. The sample lists roughly 270,000 clones, approximately 85% occurring once. This clone appeared a single time. This receptor was obtained from a man in his fifties or sixties with active or convalescent COVID-19. Sequencing was done on a sample of peripheral blood. The chain links TRBV9 to TRBJ2-2; tentative D call: TRBD2 (6 bases). CDR3 sequence reads: CASSVRRGAGELFF. DNA of the CDR3: TGTGCCAGCAGCGTAAGGCGGGGTGCCGGGGAGCTGTTTTTT.